The clone carrying this TCR beta chain was detected a few times. Its target is unknown. TCRdb re-called the reads with MiXCR, one entry per CDR3 protein. The table lists fewer than 900,000 distinct CDR3 sequences, around 29% of them singletons. The source of the sample is a study of T cell repertoires in cytomegalovirus infection. Per the germline V gene, CDR1 is LGHNT and CDR2 is FRNRAP. Trimming removed 2 bases from V and 6 bases from J, with 9 bases in between. This CDR3 is built from 13 residues. Study findings and constraints: Carriage of CMV together with the relevant HLA was identifiable through cumulative public TCR beta family frequency.

The chain uses TRBV12-5 and TRBJ2-3; D is perhaps TRBD1 or TRBD2 (6 bases each). The clonotype was recovered from a human donor in good health (CMV status not recorded). Some clones in this sample may be carry-over from other donors' samples. Sequenced here: cultured CD8+ T cells from PBMCs, sampled from culture after CMV antigen stimulation. For the CDR3, the DNA is TGTGCTAGTGGTTTGCAGGGGAGGGATACGCAGTATTTT. Its protein is CASGLQGRDTQYF.